The sequence of this T cell receptor beta chain was determined in a study of cytomegalovirus exposure and HLA in healthy donors. Study information: Early on, a data release was issued that held 80 million to 90 million unique TCRs from HLA-typed donors. Study-level points and caveats: Among immune exposure information, only CMV serostatus was available.

The germline V gene has CDR1 MNHEY and CDR2 SVGAGI. Trimming removed 5 bases from V and 0 bases from J, with 8 bases in between. The CDR3 runs to 13 residues. There were likely unrecorded immune exposures, though donors were nominally healthy when sampled. Regarding this clone: What it binds is not known.

Primers for the PCR totalled 60 Vbeta and 13 Jbeta. Produced via immunoSEQ multiplex PCR; TCRdb's table is partial and in-frame only. The sample has 110,000 to 150,000 clones, roughly 70% seen once. Sequenced: PBMCs. The chain combines TRBV6-5 with TRBJ2-7; D possibly corresponds to TRBD1 (6 bases). The sequence derives from a young man in good health and CMV-seropositive. The CDR3 region is CASSRTASYEQYF. CDR3 bases: TGTGCCAGCAGTAGGACAGCCTCCTACGAGCAGTACTTC.